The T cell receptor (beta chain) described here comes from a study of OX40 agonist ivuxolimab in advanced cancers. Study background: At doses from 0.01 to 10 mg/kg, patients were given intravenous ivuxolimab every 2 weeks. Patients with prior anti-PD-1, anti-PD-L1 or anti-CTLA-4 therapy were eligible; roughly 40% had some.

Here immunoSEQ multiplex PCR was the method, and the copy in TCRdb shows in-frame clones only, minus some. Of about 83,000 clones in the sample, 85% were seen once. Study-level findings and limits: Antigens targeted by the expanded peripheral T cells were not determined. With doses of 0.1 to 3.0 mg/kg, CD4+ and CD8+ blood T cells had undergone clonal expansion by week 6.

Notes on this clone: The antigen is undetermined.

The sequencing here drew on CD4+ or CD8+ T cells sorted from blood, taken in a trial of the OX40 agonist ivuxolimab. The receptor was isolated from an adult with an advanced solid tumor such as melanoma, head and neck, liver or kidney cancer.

The CDR3 DNA is TGTGCCAGCAGTTCGAGGGCCAACACTGAAGCTTTCTTT. This sequence encodes CASSSRANTEAFF. V usage is TRBV27 and J usage is TRBJ1-1; D ambiguous. The V gene's germline CDR1 is MNHEY and CDR2 SMNVEV (reference sequence). Trimming removed 4 bases from V and 2 bases from J, with 8 bases in between. This CDR3 is built from 13 residues.